The present TCR beta chain was sequenced within a study of blood T cell repertoires in COVID-19. Study overall: Sites across the United States, Italy and Spain contributed samples from acute and convalescent COVID-19. Sample material is recorded as cDNA or gDNA derived from T cells, B-cell-depleted T cells, or PBMCs.

This clone was picked up one time. As originally analysed: Amplification of reference gene primers provided the estimated nucleated cell counts. Assay: immunoSEQ multiplex PCR; the TCRdb copy retains only in-frame clones and omits some. The D gene and trimming were derived from the DNA, and the V and J assignments and clone size from that table. The table has 30,000 to 35,000 clones, more than 85% seen once; the top ten hold 12%. Sequencing used peripheral blood. This TCR was sampled from a human donor in a cohort sampled during active COVID-19.

In nucleotides, the CDR3 is TGTGCCAGCAGCTTAGGGGGCGACTCTGGAAACACCATATATTTT. It encodes CASSLGGDSGNTIYF. The chain is built from TRBV11-3 and TRBJ1-3, with a tentative D call TRBD1 (5 bases). Germline V gene data show CDR1 as SGHNT and CDR2 as YENEEA. V was pared by 1 base and J by 0 bases, with 7 bases between. The CDR3 consists of 15 residues.